Sequencing of this TCR beta chain was carried out in a study of blood T cells in healthy people across ages. In its sample, this clonotype was seen once. It was with a sample-barcoded 5' primer and a J-beta primer mix that a second PCR of about 7 to 12 cycles was run. MiXCR, applied by TCRdb to the 5' RACE reads, yields one record per CDR3 protein. The sample includes approximately 900,000 distinct CDR3 sequences, roughly 28% of them seen just once. V gave up 0 bases and J gave up 7 bases; unmatched junction bases: 8. There are 16 residues in the CDR3. Germline values: CDR1 LGHNA, CDR2 YSLEER. The sample also formed part of further work on T cells of mothers and their children.

Sequencing input: blood. The chain joins TRBV4-3 to TRBJ2-1, with 8 bases identical to TRBD1. The source is a woman aged 40-49 years in good health. The CDR3 loop is CASSQERQGAWNEQFF. CDR3 DNA: TGCGCCAGCAGCCAAGAAAGGCAGGGGGCCTGGAATGAGCAGTTCTTC.